These 26 T cell receptor beta chains originate from one sample sequenced in a study of T cells after yellow fever vaccination. TCRdb reanalysed the 5' RACE reads using MiXCR and keeps one entry per CDR3 protein. Found here are roughly 330,000 distinct CDR3 sequences, around 7% of them singletons; the top ten hold 18%. The source material was PBMCs, sampled more than 35 days after the first yellow fever vaccination. These receptors all come from a man aged 18 to 30 who received the YFV17D yellow fever vaccine.

In its sample, this clonotype was seen a few times. The J gene is TRBJ1-2, the V gene TRBV6-5; TRBD1 matches at 8 bases. This CDR3 region has 15 residues. The germline V gene encodes CDR1 MNHEY and CDR2 SVGAGI. V lost 4 bases to trimming and J lost 5 bases; unmatched junction nucleotides: 9. CDR3 region: CASSSMDRVGYGYTF. For the CDR3, the DNA is TGTGCCAGCAGTTCCATGGACAGGGTCGGTTATGGCTACACCTTC.

This clonotype was seen a handful of times. The rearrangement links TRBV3-1 to TRBJ2-1, with a possible D match to TRBD2 (5 bases). Deletions cut 2 bases from V and 10 bases from J, with 12 bases between. This CDR3 has 13 amino acids. The germline V gene has CDR1 LGHDT and CDR2 YNNKEL (reference sequence). CDR3 protein: CASSQFLGVEQFF. In nucleotides, the CDR3 is TGTGCCAGCAGCCAATTCCTGGGAGTCGAGCAGTTCTTC.

There are a few counts of this clonotype. The DNA of the CDR3 is TGCAGTGCTAGAGCGTCTAGCGGGGACTGGAACATTCAGTACTTC. Encoded protein: CSARASSGDWNIQYF. The rearrangement links TRBV20-1 to TRBJ2-4; 9 bases align to TRBD2. The CDR3 has 15 amino acids. V shed 1 base and J 7 bases; nucleotides not matched to a gene: 8. Germline-derived CDR1 and CDR2 are DFQATT and SNEGSKA (reference sequence).

This chain connects TRBV7-3 to TRBJ2-3; D gene ambiguous. In germline, CDR1 is SGHTA, CDR2 FQGTGA. Trimming cost V 5 bases and J 1 base, with 16 bases left between them. The CDR3 totals 16 residues. As DNA, the CDR3 is TGTGCCAGCAGCCTAGTAGGTGGGTTGGGCACAGATACGCAGTATTTT. It is translated as CASSLVGGLGTDTQYF.

The V and J genes are TRBV6-1 and TRBJ2-7; maybe TRBD1 (6 bases). Looked up from germline, CDR1 is MNHNS and CDR2 is SASEGT. The CDR3 is 13 amino acids. V gave up 5 bases and J gave up 4 bases, with 12 bases separating them. The CDR3 DNA reads TGTGCCAGCAGTCCGCCCGGACAGTACGAGCAGTACTTC. Translating gives CASSPPGQYEQYF.

This chain connects TRBV20-1 to TRBJ2-1, with 10 bases lining up with TRBD2. CDR3 length: 14 amino acids. CDR1 is DFQATT and CDR2 is SNEGSKA in the germline V gene (reference sequence). With V trimmed by 8 bases and J by 2 bases, 6 bases remained unmatched. The CDR3 here is CSLPLAGAYNEQFF. The CDR3 bases are TGCAGTCTCCCCCTAGCGGGGGCCTACAATGAGCAGTTCTTC.

This clonotype came up a few times. The J gene is TRBJ2-7, the V gene TRBV27; tentatively, D is TRBD1 (6 bases). Germline CDR1 and CDR2: MNHEY and SMNVEV (reference sequence). The CDR3 is made up of 13 amino acids. V lost 8 bases and J lost 3, with 14 bases in between. DNA for the CDR3: TGTGCCAGCGGGGTCCAGGGGATCTACGAGCAGTACTTC. Its protein product is CASGVQGIYEQYF.

This rearrangement joins TRBV7-2 to TRBJ2-1; TRBD2 aligns across 7 bases. This CDR3 is 15 amino acids long. Trimming removed 5 bases from V and 3 bases from J; junction bases left unmatched: 7. Germline V gene sequence: CDR1 SGHTA, CDR2 FQGNSA. The CDR3 bases are TGTGCCAGCAGCCTATTCGGGGGGTACTACAATGAGCAGTTCTTC. As protein: CASSLFGGYYNEQFF.

The rearrangement joins TRBV6-2 or TRBV6-3 to TRBJ2-7, with D possibly matching TRBD2 (6 bases). From germline, CDR1 is MNHEY and CDR2 SVGEGT. The CDR3 contains 13 residues. The V end lost 8 bases, the J end lost 1 base, and 12 bases lay between the germline ends. CDR3 coding DNA: TGTGCCAGCCTCAGCCTAGCGTCCTACGAGCAGTACTTC. Its translation is CASLSLASYEQYF.

J is TRBJ1-2 and V is TRBV20-1; 7 bases fit TRBD1. The CDR3 covers 20 residues. From germline, CDR1 is DFQATT and CDR2 SNEGSKA (reference sequence). V shed 3 bases and J 4 bases; nucleotides not matched to a gene: 26. The CDR3 reads CSARGPGQHGGGRWSYGYTF. For the CDR3, the DNA is TGCAGTGCTAGGGGCCCGGGACAGCATGGAGGGGGTAGGTGGAGCTATGGCTACACCTTC.

In this sample, this clonotype turned up many times. V usage is TRBV11-1 and J usage is TRBJ2-1; possibly TRBD1 for D (6 bases). The CDR3 has 13 residues. CDR1 SGHAT and CDR2 FQDESV come from the germline V gene (reference sequence). Between the trimmed V and J ends, which lost 1 base and 6 bases, there was a span of 7 bases. The chain's CDR3 is CASSLGQVNEQFF. The CDR3 DNA sequence: TGTGCCAGCAGCTTAGGACAGGTCAATGAGCAGTTCTTC. The whole variable domain, remainder taken from reference TRBV11-1 and TRBJ2-1, is EAEVAQSPRYKITEKSQAVAFWCDPISGHATLYWYRQILGQGPELLVQFQDESVVDDSQLPKDRFSAERLKGVDSTLKIQPAELGDSAMYLCASSLGQVNEQFFGPGTRLTVL.

This clonotype has just a few counts. J is TRBJ2-4 and V is TRBV5-1; D remains unclear. Trimming took off 2 bases at V and 8 bases at J, with 14 bases between the two ends. CDR1 and CDR2 from the germline V gene are SGHRS and YFSETQ. The CDR3 runs to 14 residues. The CDR3 DNA reads as TGCGCCAGCAGCTTTGGTACGATTGGGGACATTCAGTACTTC. Translating gives CASSFGTIGDIQYF.

The genes are TRBV12-5 and TRBJ2-1, with a possible D match to TRBD2 (6 bases). Germline V gene sequence: CDR1 LGHNT, CDR2 FRNRAP. The germline V and J ends were trimmed by 6 bases and 9 bases, with 18 bases remaining between them. The CDR3 covers 14 residues. The CDR3 DNA is TGTGCTAGTGGCCTCCCTAGACTAGGTGGTGAGCAGTTCTTC. Translating gives CASGLPRLGGEQFF.

This clonotype was recorded many times. V is TRBV20-1 and J is TRBJ1-1, with TRBD1 matching over 7 bases. The V gene's germline CDR1 is DFQATT and CDR2 SNEGSKA (reference sequence). The CDR3 is 12 amino acids. V was pared by 5 bases and J by 6 bases, with 6 bases of the junction left unmatched. Written as DNA, the CDR3 is TGCAGTGCTGGGGACAGTTCTTCTGAAGCTTTCTTT. Amino acids: CSAGDSSSEAFF.

The chain uses TRBV20-1 and TRBJ1-5; D uncertain. CDR3 size: 14 residues. Trimming stripped 3 bases from V and 5 bases from J, with 14 bases between. CDR1 DFQATT and CDR2 SNEGSKA come from the germline V gene (reference sequence). CDR3 region: CSARDLFPHQPQHF. CDR3 sequence (DNA): TGCAGTGCTAGGGACCTCTTCCCTCATCAGCCCCAGCATTTT.

This rearrangement joins TRBV6-1 to TRBJ2-3; 7 bases map to TRBD1. This CDR3 has 15 amino acids. CDR1 is MNHNS, CDR2 SASEGT, per germline. V lost 6 bases and J lost 6; bases outside the gene matches: 12. CDR3 protein: CASRETGTLWDTQYF. CDR3 in DNA: TGTGCCAGCAGGGAGACAGGGACATTATGGGATACGCAGTATTTT.

Only a few counts were recorded for this clonotype. V usage is TRBV25-1 and J usage is TRBJ1-6, with D unclear. CDR3 length: 15 amino acids. The germline V gene encodes CDR1 MGHDK and CDR2 SYGVNS. Trimming took off 2 bases at V and 6 bases at J, with 11 bases between the two ends. The CDR3 loop reads CASSERPGSNSPLHF. Here the CDR3 DNA reads TGTGCCAGCAGTGAACGGCCCGGGAGTAATTCACCCCTCCACTTT. Looking up the rest from reference TRBV25-1 and TRBJ1-6 gives the full variable domain: EADIYQTPRYLVIGTGKKITLECSQTMGHDKMYWYQQDPGMELHLIHYSYGVNSTEKGDLSSESTVSRIRTEHFPLTLESARPSHTSQYLCASSERPGSNSPLHFGNGTRLTVT.

This clonotype was counted between two and nine times. The chain employs TRBV4-3 and TRBJ2-1, with TRBD2 identical over 9 bases. CDR3 length: 16 amino acids. The V gene end was trimmed by 3 bases and the J gene end by 4 bases; junction bases not matched to a gene: 7. The germline V gene has CDR1 LGHNA and CDR2 YSLEER. CDR3 region: CASSQNPSGTYNEQFF. The CDR3, as DNA: TGCGCCAGCAGCCAGAACCCTAGCGGGACTTACAATGAGCAGTTCTTC.

This clonotype was observed a few times. V is TRBV7-9 and J is TRBJ2-5; 7 bases line up with TRBD1. V shed 4 bases and J 5 bases; nucleotides not matched to a gene: 10. There are 15 residues in the CDR3. The germline CDR1 and CDR2 sequences are SEHNR and FQNEAQ (reference sequence). The CDR3 bases are TGTGCCAGCAGCTACGGGACAGTATCGGGGGAGACCCAGTACTTC. Protein product: CASSYGTVSGETQYF.

This clonotype was picked up a small number of times. The chain is built from TRBV12-3 or TRBV12-4 and TRBJ2-3; D is unresolved. The CDR3 extends over 13 amino acids. Trimming pared 3 bases from V and 4 bases from J, leaving 8 bases between. Here the CDR3 DNA reads TGTGCCAGCAGTTTGAAACCCTCAGATACGCAGTATTTT. Translation: CASSLKPSDTQYF.

This clonotype was found a few times. The rearrangement links TRBV7-2 to TRBJ2-7, with D perhaps matching TRBD1 (6 bases). V was pared by 5 bases and J by 3 bases, with 11 bases between. Germline V gives CDR1 SGHTA, CDR2 FQGNSA. This CDR3 is 13 amino acids long. CDR3 sequence (DNA): TGTGCCAGCAGCGTATTACAGGGCTACGAGCAGTACGTC. Its translation is CASSVLQGYEQYV.

In this sample, this clonotype turned up a few times. V and J are TRBV3-1 and TRBJ2-3, with 7 bases fitting TRBD2. CDR1 LGHDT and CDR2 YNNKEL come from the germline V gene (reference sequence). The CDR3 sequence is 14 residues long. V gave up 6 bases and J gave up 6 bases; unmatched junction bases: 9. CDR3 in amino acids: CASRDLTAGDTQYF. DNA for the CDR3: TGTGCCAGCAGGGACCTCACAGCGGGGGATACGCAGTATTTT.

The sample holds many counts of this clonotype. The CDR3 loop is CASSYQDSFTDTQYF. The DNA of the CDR3 is TGCGCCAGCAGCTACCAGGACAGTTTCACAGATACGCAGTATTTT. The chain recombines TRBV5-1 with TRBJ2-3; a weak D match, TRBD1 (6 bases). Germline lookup yields CDR1 SGHRS and CDR2 YFSETQ. There are 15 residues in the CDR3. The V and J ends lost 3 bases and 2 bases respectively, with 13 bases between them. The entire variable domain, with the rest obtained from reference TRBV5-1 and TRBJ2-3, is as follows: KAGVTQTPRYLIKTRGQQVTLSCSPISGHRSVSWYQQTPGQGLQFLFEYFSETQRNKGNFPGRFSGRQFSNSRSEMNVSTLELGDSALYLCASSYQDSFTDTQYFGPGTRLTVL.

The chain is built from TRBV11-2 and TRBJ1-4; 8 nucleotides match TRBD1. The CDR3 length is 15 residues. Losses at the gene ends were 5 bases for V and 3 bases for J; bases not matched to a gene: 5. CDR1 SGHAT and CDR2 FQNNGV come from the germline V gene. The CDR3 loop reads CASSRTGRSNEKLFF. The CDR3 DNA reads as TGTGCCAGCAGCCGGACAGGGCGATCTAATGAAAAACTGTTTTTT.

The chain's CDR3 is CASGPGLAGGQYF. The CDR3 DNA follows: TGTGCCAGCGGCCCTGGGCTAGCGGGGGGACAGTATTTT. This chain links TRBV5-4 with TRBJ2-3, with TRBD2 matching over 11 bases. The CDR3 length is 13 residues. Germline CDR1 reads SGHNT; CDR2 reads YYREEE (reference sequence). Trimming cost V 7 bases and J 12 bases; bases outside gene matches: 10.

This clonotype occurred a few times. The CDR3 here is CSARDLRRNSGNTIYF. As DNA, the CDR3 is TGCAGTGCTAGAGATCTGCGACGGAACTCTGGAAACACCATATATTTT. The chain links TRBV20-1 to TRBJ1-3; D is unresolved. The CDR3 is made up of 16 amino acids. Germline loops: CDR1 DFQATT, CDR2 SNEGSKA (reference sequence). The V end was cut by 0 bases, the J end by 0 bases, with 12 bases between.